Below, 5 T cell receptor beta chains from the same sample are listed, as sequenced in a study of T-cell memory formation after mild COVID-19. In TCRdb, the 5' RACE reads were re-called with MiXCR into one record per CDR3 protein. The data show about 200,000 distinct CDR3 sequences, with around 16% seen just once and roughly 2.3% held by the top ten. The sample taken for sequencing was PBMCs or a T cell subset sorted from them (not recorded which). All receptors derive from an adult woman who had mild COVID-19 (a few samples of this study predate the infection). Cell type and time point are not known.

In this sample, this clonotype turned up a few times. The V and J genes are TRBV3-1 and TRBJ2-5, with TRBD2 matching 10 bases. Germline loops: CDR1 LGHDT, CDR2 YNNKEL (reference sequence). The CDR3 length is 16 residues. V shed 5 bases, J shed 7 bases, and the junction held 13 bases outside the gene matches. CDR3 protein: CASSEEAGGPQGTQYF. The CDR3 DNA reads TGTGCCAGCAGCGAGGAAGCGGGGGGGCCACAGGGGACCCAGTACTTC.

The rearrangement joins TRBV27 to TRBJ1-6, with D maybe TRBD1 (5 bases). The V end lost 5 bases, the J end lost 3 bases, and 14 bases lay between the germline ends. CDR3 size: 16 residues. CDR1 is MNHEY, CDR2 SMNVEV, per germline (reference sequence). The CDR3 DNA is TGTGCCAGCAGTCCTACGACAGCACTCTATAATTCACCCCTCCACTTT. Its translation: CASSPTTALYNSPLHF.

The rearrangement joins TRBV9 to TRBJ2-3, with a tentative D call TRBD2 (5 bases). This CDR3 comprises 15 residues. Germline CDR1 and CDR2: SGDLS and YYNGEE. The ends were cut back, 0 bases at V and 0 bases at J, with 8 bases in the middle. CDR3 in DNA: TGTGCCAGCAGCGTAGCTGACTATAGCACAGATACGCAGTATTTT. The encoded protein is CASSVADYSTDTQYF.

There are a few counts of this clonotype. The CDR3 DNA follows: TGTGCCAGCAGCTATCGGACAGGTTCCTCCTACGAGCAGTACTTC. Translated, it gives CASSYRTGSSYEQYF. This chain joins TRBV7-9 and TRBJ2-7, with 7 bases fitting TRBD1. V lost 4 bases, J lost 0 bases, and 6 bases stayed unmatched. The germline CDR1 and CDR2 sequences are SEHNR and FQNEAQ (reference sequence). The CDR3 has 15 amino acids.

This clonotype showed up just a few times. This sequence joins TRBV7-2 and TRBJ2-5; 14 bases are a match to TRBD2. CDR1 and CDR2 (germline): SGHTA, FQGNSA. The length of the CDR3 is 17 residues. J gave up 7 bases and V 4 bases, and 11 bases lay outside the gene matches. The CDR3 bases are TGTGCCAGCAGCTCCCTGACTAGCGGGAGGGCCGTGGGGACCCAGTACTTC. This sequence encodes CASSSLTSGRAVGTQYF.